This record concerns one T cell receptor beta chain sequence. These data are taken from a study of shared T cell receptors in the human thymus. TCRdb keeps only in-frame clones here, not all; method: immunoSEQ multiplex PCR. The sample lists some 720,000 clones; roughly 90% were seen once. This CDR3 region has 13 residues. CDR1 is ENHRY and CDR2 is SYGVKD in the germline V gene. The V and J ends lost 4 bases and 1 base, in that order; junction bases with no gene match: 1. The same sample was also studied in work on human thymus T cells. From that report: Thymic and blood repertoires appeared to show biased V and J gene usage.

The sequenced sample was thymocytes. The sequence derives from a boy under two years old with a congenital heart defect. This chain links TRBV10-3 with TRBJ2-7, with 7 bases lining up with TRBD1. CDR3 protein: CAISGTGSYEQYF. The CDR3 DNA follows: TGTGCCATCAGTGGGACAGGTTCCTACGAGCAGTACTTC.